This TCR beta chain was captured by sequencing in a study of blood T cell repertoires in COVID-19. As for the study in general: The United States, Italy and Spain supplied acute and convalescent COVID-19 samples. T cells, B-cell-depleted T cells, or PBMCs supplied cDNA or gDNA.

In the study's own analysis: The assay estimated nucleated cells by amplifying reference gene primers. This table comes from immunoSEQ multiplex PCR, and its TCRdb copy is limited to in-frame clones, with some not included. Clone size and the V and J calls come from that table; the DNA yielded D and trimming. The sample yields tens of thousands of clones, about 82% seen once. V shed 5 bases and J shed 7 bases, with 9 bases lying between them. Germline V gene lookup returns CDR1 GTSNPN and CDR2 SVGIG (reference sequence). The CDR3 length is 12 residues. Sequenced input: peripheral blood. The receptor comes from a woman aged 60-75 years with acute or convalescent COVID-19. The V gene is TRBV30, the J gene TRBJ1-6; no clear D. The CDR3 nucleotides read TGTGCCTGGGGACTGAACAATTCACCCCTCCACTTT. This codes for CAWGLNNSPLHF.